This is a list of T cell receptor beta chains from one sample in a study of blood T cell repertoires in COVID-19. Clones were sequenced by immunoSEQ multiplex PCR, and TCRdb holds only the in-frame ones, with some missing. The sample consists of around 190,000 clones, 81% of them appearing once. Sequenced input: peripheral blood. The receptors derive from a woman between 40 and 50 years old with COVID-19, enrolled during active disease. Each CDR3 is given with its conserved first and last residue. The order of the fields is V gene, clone size, J gene, D gene, CDR3 DNA, CDR3 protein. The D gene is left open where the match is weak. A row's size may be missing; if present it is once, few, many or a size class.

v_gene: TRBV12-3/TRBV12-4
abundance: .
j_gene: TRBJ2-1
d_gene: .
CDR3nt: TGTGCCAGCAGTTCAGGGATGCGGCAGTTCTTC
CDR3aa: CASSSGMRQFF

v_gene: TRBV7-9
abundance: .
j_gene: TRBJ2-7
d_gene: .
CDR3nt: TGTGCCAGCAGCTTAGGTGGAGGGGGCGTTATCTACGAGCAGTACTTC
CDR3aa: CASSLGGGGVIYEQYF

v_gene: TRBV19
abundance: .
j_gene: TRBJ2-7
d_gene: .
CDR3nt: TGTGCCAGTAGTACCAAGGTAGGGACACTCTCCTACGAGCAGTACTTC
CDR3aa: CASSTKVGTLSYEQYF

v_gene: TRBV19
abundance: .
j_gene: TRBJ1-6
d_gene: TRBD1
CDR3nt: TGTGCCAGTAGTTCACAGGGGTCTAATTCACCCCTCCACTTT
CDR3aa: CASSSQGSNSPLHF

v_gene: TRBV18
abundance: .
j_gene: TRBJ2-7
d_gene: TRBD2
CDR3nt: TGTGCCAGCTCACCTAGCGGGAGCCTCTCCTACGAGCAGTACTTC
CDR3aa: CASSPSGSLSYEQYF

v_gene: TRBV5-4
abundance: .
j_gene: TRBJ1-6
d_gene: .
CDR3nt: TGTGCCAGCAGCCAGGGGACCGGACGATCACCCCTCCACTTT
CDR3aa: CASSQGTGRSPLHF

v_gene: TRBV2
abundance: .
j_gene: TRBJ2-3
d_gene: TRBD2
CDR3nt: TGTGCCAGCAGTGGCCAAAACCGGGGGGTAATAGATACGCAGTATTTT
CDR3aa: CASSGQNRGVIDTQYF

v_gene: TRBV13
abundance: .
j_gene: TRBJ1-1
d_gene: .
CDR3nt: TGTGCCAGCAGCTTACCCAGGGGTGGGATCACTGAAGCTTTCTTT
CDR3aa: CASSLPRGGITEAFF

v_gene: TRBV24-1
abundance: .
j_gene: TRBJ2-5
d_gene: TRBD2
CDR3nt: TGTGCCACCAGTGATTCGAGACTAGCGGGAGGAAGCCAAGAGACCCAGTACTTC
CDR3aa: CATSDSRLAGGSQETQYF

v_gene: TRBV4-1
abundance: .
j_gene: TRBJ2-1
d_gene: TRBD2
CDR3nt: TGCGCCAGCAGCCCGGGACTAGCGGGGGAAAATGAGCAGTTCTTC
CDR3aa: CASSPGLAGENEQFF

v_gene: TRBV3-1/TRBV3-2
abundance: .
j_gene: TRBJ2-1
d_gene: .
CDR3nt: TGTGCCAGCAGCCTCCTGACAGGAGGGCAGTTCTTC
CDR3aa: CASSLLTGGQFF

v_gene: TRBV27
abundance: .
j_gene: TRBJ1-2
d_gene: .
CDR3nt: TGTGCCAGCAGTAGCGGGGGGAACTATGGCTACACCTTC
CDR3aa: CASSSGGNYGYTF

v_gene: TRBV11-1
abundance: .
j_gene: TRBJ1-1
d_gene: .
CDR3nt: TGTGCCAGCAGCCGGGGGGCGAACACTGAAGCTTTCTTT
CDR3aa: CASSRGANTEAFF

v_gene: TRBV21-1
abundance: .
j_gene: TRBJ2-2
d_gene: .
CDR3nt: TGTGCCAGCAGCCCGGTCGAGGGGGAGCTGTTTTTT
CDR3aa: CASSPVEGELFF

v_gene: TRBV30
abundance: once
j_gene: TRBJ1-4
d_gene: TRBD1
CDR3nt: TGTGCCTGGAACCTGGGACAGGCAACTAATGAAAAACTGTTTTTT
CDR3aa: CAWNLGQATNEKLFF

v_gene: TRBV25-1
abundance: once
j_gene: TRBJ2-1
d_gene: TRBD2
CDR3nt: TGTGCCAGCAGTCTCAGTCTAGCGGGGATAAATGAGCAGTTCTTC
CDR3aa: CASSLSLAGINEQFF

v_gene: TRBV18
abundance: few
j_gene: TRBJ1-1
d_gene: .
CDR3nt: TGTGCCAGCTCACCGGAGCGATTGAACACTGAAGCTTTCTTT
CDR3aa: CASSPERLNTEAFF

v_gene: TRBV3-1/TRBV3-2
abundance: .
j_gene: TRBJ1-1
d_gene: .
CDR3nt: TGTGCCAGCAGCTACCAGGGGTCGAACACTGAAGCTTTCTTT
CDR3aa: CASSYQGSNTEAFF

v_gene: TRBV9
abundance: .
j_gene: TRBJ2-3
d_gene: .
CDR3nt: TGTGCCAGCAGCGTACTGGGGAGGCTGGCAGATACGCAGTATTTT
CDR3aa: CASSVLGRLADTQYF

v_gene: TRBV6-6
abundance: .
j_gene: TRBJ1-5
d_gene: TRBD1
CDR3nt: TGTGCCAGCACCCAGGAGGGGGCTGGCAATCAGCCCCAGCATTTT
CDR3aa: CASTQEGAGNQPQHF

v_gene: TRBV3-1/TRBV3-2
abundance: .
j_gene: TRBJ1-5
d_gene: .
CDR3nt: TGTGCCAGCAGCCAAGGGGCAGGCGATCAGCCCCAGCATTTT
CDR3aa: CASSQGAGDQPQHF

v_gene: TRBV5-6
abundance: .
j_gene: TRBJ1-1
d_gene: .
CDR3nt: TGTGCCAGCAGTATGAACACTGAAGCTTTCTTT
CDR3aa: CASSMNTEAFF